This T cell receptor beta chain was sequenced for a study of blood T cell repertoires in COVID-19. Germline V gene data show CDR1 as SGHTA and CDR2 as FQGTGA. Trimming took 0 bases from V and 1 from J, leaving 12 bases between them. This CDR3 comprises 16 residues. In the original analysis: Reference gene primers were amplified, and this amplification served to estimate nucleated cell counts. Sequencing used immunoSEQ multiplex PCR; TCRdb keeps in-frame clones, though not all of them. V and J calls and clone size are copied from that table; D and trimming were computed from the DNA. The data contain around 400,000 clones, over 85% of them singletons. Recruits, aged about 18 to 95 years, lived in 24 US areas.

The TCR comes from a woman younger than 45 who had recovered from COVID-19. Sequencing input: PBMCs or T cells enriched from blood (not recorded which). V and J are TRBV7-3 and TRBJ1-1; no definite D call. The DNA of the CDR3 is TGTGCCAGCAGCTTAACGGGCGGGTTTGAGAACACTGAAGCTTTCTTT. The encoded protein is CASSLTGGFENTEAFF.